This T cell receptor beta chain was observed in a study of blood T cell repertoires in COVID-19. Only in-frame clones appear in the TCRdb table, and some are missing; sequencing was by immunoSEQ multiplex PCR. The sample shows around 290,000 clones, more than 70% of them seen only once. Germline V gene data show CDR1 as SGDLS and CDR2 as YYNGEE. The CDR3 covers 14 residues. The trim removed 3 bases at V and 3 bases at J, leaving 6 bases unmatched. The sample taken for sequencing was PBMCs or T cells enriched from blood (not recorded which). The clonotype was recovered from a woman between 55 and 75 years old in a cohort exposed to, infected with or recovered from COVID-19 (not recorded which). This chain joins TRBV9 and TRBJ2-7; 7 bases map to TRBD2. The CDR3 region is CASSAGGDFYEQYF. CDR3 bases: TGTGCCAGCAGCGCGGGGGGAGATTTCTACGAGCAGTACTTC.